A selection of T cell receptor beta chains follows, all from one sample in a study. TCRdb reanalysed the RT-PCR reads using MiXCR and keeps one entry per CDR3 protein. Of 550,000 to 750,000 distinct CDR3 sequences in the sample, 13% to 15% were seen once. Sequencing was done on a sample of memory CD4+ T cells from blood. Receptors were obtained from a female donor in good health, serving as a healthy control. The CDR3 runs from the conserved cysteine through the conserved F or W. The order of the fields is CDR3 protein, CDR3 DNA, J gene, D gene, clone size, V gene, CDR3 length. A D gene is named only where the DNA matches it firmly. Some rows have no size entry. The others give once, few or many, or a class for an expanded clone.

CASSEPSARETQYF	TGCGCCAGCAGCGAACCCTCAGCTAGGGAGACCCAGTACTTC	TRBJ2-5	-	few	TRBV5-1	14
CASSSSRDRGDSEQFF	TGTGCCAGCAGCTCGTCCCGGGACAGGGGGGACAGTGAGCAGTTCTTC	TRBJ2-1	TRBD1	few	TRBV7-3	16
CSASRVTGLAGGLRFF	TGCAGTGCTAGTAGGGTTACGGGACTAGCGGGAGGGTTGAGGTTCTTC	TRBJ2-1	TRBD2	few	TRBV20-1	16
CASSSGLAGGGAYNEQFF	TGTGCCAGCAGCTCGGGACTAGCGGGAGGGGGCGCCTACAATGAGCAGTTCTTC	TRBJ2-1	TRBD2	few	TRBV5-6	18
CASSQATRGNTIYF	TGTGCCAGCAGCCAAGCCACGAGGGGAAACACCATATATTTT	TRBJ1-3	-	many	TRBV12-3/TRBV12-4	14
CASSLKAREKLFF	TGCGCCAGCAGCTTAAAAGCAAGGGAAAAACTGTTTTTT	TRBJ1-4	-	-	TRBV5-1	13
CASSPGGTANTGELFF	TGTGCCAGCAGCCCGGGCGGGACAGCGAACACCGGGGAGCTGTTTTTT	TRBJ2-2	-	few	TRBV11-1	16
CASSRSGSTDTQYF	TGCGCCAGCAGTCGTAGCGGGAGCACAGATACGCAGTATTTT	TRBJ2-3	TRBD2	many	TRBV5-1	14
CAISGQGYGYTF	TGTGCCATCAGTGGCCAGGGCTATGGCTACACCTTC	TRBJ1-2	-	few	TRBV10-3	12
CASSPGLAAFDEQFF	TGTGCCAGCAGCCCGGGACTAGCCGCTTTTGATGAGCAGTTCTTC	TRBJ2-1	TRBD2	many	TRBV5-6	15
CASSPMDNYEQYF	TGTGCCAGCTCACCAATGGACAACTACGAGCAGTACTTC	TRBJ2-7	-	many	TRBV18	13
CSVVAGTWNTEAFF	TGCAGCGTTGTGGCGGGGACGTGGAACACTGAAGCTTTCTTT	TRBJ1-1	-	few	TRBV29-1	14
CASSTGAGTGYEQYF	TGCGCCAGCAGCACGGGAGCGGGGACAGGTTACGAGCAGTACTTC	TRBJ2-7	-	few	TRBV5-1	15
CASSLSGLAAGINNEQFF	TGTGCCAGCAGCTTATCAGGACTAGCGGCCGGCATCAACAATGAGCAGTTCTTC	TRBJ2-1	TRBD2	-	TRBV11-2	18
CSAYAGLAEAKNIQYF	TGCAGTGCTTACGCTGGACTAGCGGAAGCCAAAAACATTCAGTACTTC	TRBJ2-4	TRBD2	few	TRBV20-1	16
CASRDQRTDTQYF	TGTGCCAGCAGGGACCAGCGCACAGATACGCAGTATTTT	TRBJ2-3	-	many	TRBV6-4	13
CASSVVGGKLFF	TGTGCCAGCAGCGTTGTGGGGGGGAAACTGTTTTTT	TRBJ1-4	-	-	TRBV9	12
CASSIGPQGEQYF	TGTGCCAGTAGTATCGGACCCCAGGGAGAGCAGTACTTC	TRBJ2-7	-	-	TRBV19	13
CASSYEQGDTEAFF	TGTGCCAGCAGTTACGAACAGGGGGACACTGAAGCTTTCTTT	TRBJ1-1	TRBD1	few	TRBV6-2/TRBV6-3	14
CASNMGQIGSPLHF	TGTGCCAGCAACATGGGACAGATCGGGTCACCCCTCCACTTT	TRBJ1-6	TRBD1	few	TRBV28	14
CASSYTTGNNSPLHF	TGTGCCAGCAGCTATACCACAGGGAATAATTCACCCCTCCACTTT	TRBJ1-6	-	-	TRBV7-9	15
CASSPMAGGIYEQYF	TGTGCCAGCAGCCCCATGGCGGGAGGTATCTACGAGCAGTACTTC	TRBJ2-7	TRBD2	few	TRBV7-6	15
CASSLNSGSHEQYF	TGTGCCAGCAGCTTAAATTCGGGATCCCACGAGCAGTACTTC	TRBJ2-7	-	few	TRBV7-6	14
CASSYQNSVYGKELFF	TGTGCCAGCTCCTACCAGAACAGCGTCTACGGCAAGGAGCTGTTTTTT	TRBJ2-2	-	-	TRBV12-3/TRBV12-4	16
CASSPRRGGGTEAFF	TGTGCCAGCAGTCCCCGTAGGGGGGGTGGCACTGAAGCTTTCTTT	TRBJ1-1	-	few	TRBV12-3/TRBV12-4	15
CASSRDSLYGYTF	TGTGCCAGCAGCAGGGACAGCCTCTATGGCTACACCTTC	TRBJ1-2	TRBD1	-	TRBV7-9	13
CSGGQDYGYTF	TGCAGCGGGGGACAGGACTATGGCTACACCTTC	TRBJ1-2	TRBD1	many	TRBV29-1	11
CASSRPILRTHYNEQFF	TGTGCCAGTAGCCGCCCTATCCTCCGGACACACTACAATGAGCAGTTCTTC	TRBJ2-1	-	-	TRBV19	17
CSARRDGVPGGYTF	TGCAGTGCCAGGCGGGACGGCGTGCCGGGGGGCTACACCTTC	TRBJ1-2	-	-	TRBV20-1	14
CATSRDGYSPYGYTF	TGTGCCACCAGCAGAGATGGGTACAGCCCCTATGGCTACACCTTC	TRBJ1-2	-	many	TRBV15	15
CSALGAHEQYF	TGCAGTGCTTTGGGGGCTCACGAGCAGTACTTC	TRBJ2-7	-	many	TRBV20-1	11
CASSVDGHFNEQFF	TGTGCCAGCAGCGTAGATGGTCATTTCAATGAGCAGTTCTTC	TRBJ2-1	-	few	TRBV9	14
CSAYLAGARYEQYF	TGCAGTGCTTACTTAGCGGGAGCGCGCTACGAGCAGTACTTC	TRBJ2-7	TRBD2	few	TRBV20-1	14
CASSLAGKQVGQFF	TGCGCCAGCAGCTTGGCCGGGAAACAGGTGGGGCAGTTCTTC	TRBJ2-1	-	few	TRBV5-1	14
CASSSPRDTQEKLFF	TGTGCCAGCAGCAGCCCCCGGGACACGCAGGAAAAACTGTTTTTT	TRBJ1-4	-	few	TRBV6-5	15
CAISATGVAEKLFF	TGTGCCATCAGTGCGACTGGGGTAGCTGAAAAACTGTTTTTT	TRBJ1-4	-	-	TRBV10-3	14
CASSLVGAGSGNTIYF	TGTGCCAGCAGCTTAGTAGGCGCGGGCTCTGGAAACACCATATATTTT	TRBJ1-3	-	many	TRBV7-2	16
CASSLGPGQDYGYTF	TGTGCCAGCAGCTTAGGCCCTGGACAGGATTATGGCTACACCTTC	TRBJ1-2	TRBD1	-	TRBV7-2	15
CASSRNTGTGGAETQYF	TGTGCCAGCAGCAGAAATACCGGGACAGGGGGCGCAGAGACCCAGTACTTC	TRBJ2-5	TRBD1	-	TRBV7-2	17
CASSNGRDNEKLFF	TGTGCCAGCTCCAACGGCCGGGATAATGAAAAACTGTTTTTT	TRBJ1-4	-	few	TRBV28	14
CASRTGTADNSPLHF	TGTGCCAGCAGAACCGGGACAGCCGATAATTCACCCCTCCACTTT	TRBJ1-6	TRBD1	few	TRBV12-3/TRBV12-4	15